The sequence of this TCR beta chain was determined in a study of T-cell reconstitution after alpha-beta-depleted transplantation in children. Points from the study as a whole: T-cell counts and diversity at one year post-transplant came mainly from newly produced T cells. Surviving recipient T cells and thymic progenitors underlay high day-60 TCRbeta diversity in some patients. Reportedly, only several hundred clones from non-depleted graft cells drove alpha-beta T-cell counts at about two months.

Researchers prepared the TCRbeta library using unique molecular identifiers, the study reports. Via MiXCR, TCRdb re-called the PCR reads, giving one row per CDR3 protein. The table lists 7,500 to 9,500 distinct CDR3 sequences, 9.5% to 15% of them singletons. With 3 bases clipped from V and 8 bases from J, the junction kept 3 bases outside the gene matches. The CDR3 is 13 amino acids. Germline lookup yields CDR1 SEHNR and CDR2 FQNEAQ (reference sequence). At least ten counts were recorded for this clonotype. Antigen: not known. The origin of this receptor is a patient aged 2-10 years who had a stem cell transplant for inherited bone marrow failure, so the T cells may come from the graft donor. The chain employs TRBV7-9 and TRBJ1-4; 7 nucleotides match TRBD1. The sample consisted of PBMCs, mostly from graft donor cells, taken 60 days after TCRalphabeta/CD19-depleted stem cell transplant. The CDR3 nucleotides are TGTGCCAGCAGCTTGGGACAGTTGGAAAAACTGTTTTTT. Amino acids: CASSLGQLEKLFF.